The text below deals with one T cell receptor beta chain. V trimming: 0 bases; J trimming: 4 bases; junction bases outside the gene matches: 9. Germline V gene sequence: CDR1 GTSNPN, CDR2 SVGIG (reference sequence). The CDR3 runs to 15 residues. These data belong to a study of T cell changes during pregnancy in multiple sclerosis. Produced via immunoSEQ multiplex PCR; TCRdb's table is partial and in-frame only. The data show 90,000 to 130,000 clones, with around 90% seen just once and 1.5% held by the top ten. The chain recombines TRBV30 with TRBJ2-7; 7 bases fit TRBD2. The input for sequencing was peripheral blood, taken in the third trimester of pregnancy. The source of this sequence is a female donor with multiple sclerosis, enrolled in a pregnancy study. This CDR3 reads CAWSVSTGGLYEQYF. Here the CDR3 DNA reads TGTGCCTGGAGTGTATCTACGGGAGGCCTGTACGAGCAGTACTTC.